The 21 T cell receptor beta chains reported below all come from one sample, sequenced in a study of T cell repertoires in cytomegalovirus infection. Each CDR3 protein is one row after TCRdb ran MiXCR on the reads. The table lists approximately 750,000 distinct CDR3 sequences, 35% to 45% of them singletons. Sample: PBMCs. The receptors originated from a human donor in good health (CMV status not recorded). Some clones in this sample may be carry-over from other donors' samples.

Of note for this clonotype: One junction end does not reproduce the germline sequence, and a read error may be involved. The genes are TRBV4-1 and TRBJ1-5; D not certain. The CDR3 is 19 amino acids. Germline assignment: CDR1 MGHRA and CDR2 YSYEKL. The CDR3 region has the DNA TGCTCCAGCAGCCAAGATTACGGGGAGGCAACTACCAGCAATCAGCCCCAGCATTTT. Its protein product is CSSSQDYGEATTSNQPQHF.

This clonotype came up a few times. A read error may explain this, as a much larger clone is one base away. The chain recombines TRBV2 with TRBJ2-7; D is possibly TRBD1 (6 bases). The CDR3 runs 12 residues. CDR1 SNHLY and CDR2 FYNNEI come from the germline V gene. V lost 6 bases and J lost 3, with 9 bases in between. The CDR3 spells CASRPQGYEQYF. In DNA, the CDR3 is TGTGCCAGCAGACCACAGGGCTACGAGCAGTACTTC.

The V call is TRBV6-6, the J call TRBJ1-5; tentatively, D is TRBD1 (6 bases). Trimming cost V 2 bases and J 2 bases, with 16 bases left between them. Germline V gives CDR1 MNHNY, CDR2 SVGAGI (reference sequence). The CDR3 has 17 amino acids. CDR3: CASSYGLQGTRNQPQHF. CDR3 sequence (DNA): TGTGCCAGCAGTTACGGATTACAGGGAACGCGCAATCAGCCCCAGCATTTT.

The rearrangement links TRBV7-2 to TRBJ2-7; 9 bases are shared with TRBD2. V trimming: 5 bases; J trimming: 7 bases; junction bases outside the gene matches: 21. The CDR3 contains 18 residues. In germline, CDR1 is SGHTA, CDR2 FQGNSA. CDR3 in amino acids: CASSARPVWVAGEREQYF. The CDR3 DNA follows: TGTGCCAGCAGCGCCCGCCCCGTTTGGGTAGCGGGAGAGAGAGAGCAGTACTTC.

Turning to this clonotype: The germline gene is not matched at one end of the junction; a read error may be the cause. This rearrangement joins TRBV6-1 to TRBJ1-6, with a tentative D call TRBD1 (6 bases). The length of the CDR3 is 17 residues. Germline assignment: CDR1 MNHNS and CDR2 SASEGT. The CDR3 loop reads CASSEFVGQMYKSPLQF. The CDR3 nucleotides are TGTGCCAGCAGTGAATTTGTTGGACAGATGTATAAGTCACCCCTCCAATTT.

This clonotype was counted a single time. This sequence joins TRBV7-2 and TRBJ1-2; a possible D gene is TRBD1 (6 bases). The ends were cut back, 5 bases at V and 7 bases at J, with 14 bases in the middle. The CDR3 is 13 amino acids. CDR1 and CDR2 (germline): SGHTA, FQGNSA. CDR3 in amino acids: CASSLRGGGGYTF. In nucleotides, the CDR3 is TGTGCCAGCAGCCTAAGGGGGGGAGGTGGCTACACCTTC.

The chain carries TRBV7-9 and TRBJ1-1, with unresolved D. CDR3 length: 14 residues. From germline, CDR1 is SEHNR and CDR2 FQNEAQ (reference sequence). The V gene lost 1 base and the J gene lost 2 bases, with 8 bases spanning the gap. CDR3 nucleotides: TGTGCCAGCAGCTTAGTCCTAGCTAACACTGAAGCTTTCTTT. Translation gives CASSLVLANTEAFF.

The chain links TRBV23-1 to TRBJ1-4; 8 bases match TRBD1. TRBV23-1 belongs to the ORF category, with a function that is uncertain. This CDR3 spans 13 amino acids. With V trimmed by 4 bases and J by 10 bases, 5 bases remained unmatched. DNA of the CDR3: TGCGCCAGCAGTCGGTCCGGACAGGGAAAACTGTTTTTT. This codes for CASSRSGQGKLFF.

This rearrangement joins TRBV25-1 to TRBJ2-3; 7 bases map to TRBD2. The CDR3 length is 14 residues. Germline CDR1 is MGHDK and CDR2 is SYGVNS. Germline trimming cut 5 bases from V and 2 bases from J; bases unmatched to any gene: 4. This CDR3 reads CASSKAGSTDTQYF. In DNA, the CDR3 is TGTGCCAGCAGTAAAGCGGGGTCCACAGATACGCAGTATTTT.

The chain couples TRBV19 to TRBJ2-5; 7 nucleotides line up with TRBD2. This CDR3 contains 15 residues. The V segment lost 5 bases and the J segment 1 base; nucleotides outside the gene matches: 7. From germline, CDR1 is LNHDA and CDR2 SQIVND (reference sequence). The chain's CDR3 is CASSAWASGQETQYF. Here the CDR3 DNA reads TGTGCCAGTAGTGCGTGGGCTAGCGGCCAAGAGACCCAGTACTTC. The whole variable domain, filled in from reference TRBV19 and TRBJ2-5, reads DGGITQSPKYLFRKEGQNVTLSCEQNLNHDAMYWYRQDPGQGLRLIYYSQIVNDFQKGDIAEGYSVSREKKESFPLTVTSAQKNPTAFYLCASSAWASGQETQYFGPGTRLLVL.

The chain uses TRBV7-3 and TRBJ2-2; D is possibly TRBD2 (6 bases). Per germline, CDR1 SGHTA and CDR2 FQGTGA. The ends were cut back, 2 bases at V and 3 bases at J, with 10 bases in the middle. The CDR3 is 15 residues long. The CDR3: CASSLYGEDTGELFF. DNA of the CDR3: TGTGCCAGCAGCTTATACGGGGAGGACACCGGGGAGCTGTTTTTT.

In DNA, the CDR3 is TGTGCCAGTCGTCCTTACACCGGGGAGCTGTTTTTT. It is translated as CASRPYTGELFF. The chain employs TRBV2 and TRBJ2-2; D remains ambiguous. CDR3 length: 12 amino acids. CDR1 and CDR2 (germline): SNHLY, FYNNEI. The V gene lost 9 bases and the J gene lost 3 bases, with 8 bases spanning the gap.

The chain recombines TRBV10-3 with TRBJ2-7, with TRBD2 matching over 10 bases. J gave up 3 bases and V 9 bases, and 2 bases lay outside the gene matches. Germline lookup yields CDR1 ENHRY and CDR2 SYGVKD. The CDR3 contains 12 residues. The CDR3 loop reads CAITSGNYEQYF. The CDR3 DNA reads as TGTGCCATAACTAGCGGGAACTACGAGCAGTACTTC.

The chain uses TRBV7-2 and TRBJ2-2, with TRBD1 identical over 9 bases. The germline gives CDR1 SGHTA, CDR2 FQGNSA. The J segment lost 0 bases and the V segment lost 5 bases, leaving 19 bases of the junction unmatched. This CDR3 is 21 amino acids long. DNA of the CDR3: TGTGCCAGCAGCCTTGCCCTCCGGGACAGGGACTCCAACGCGAACACCGGGGAGCTGTTTTTT. Translating gives CASSLALRDRDSNANTGELFF.

The V and J genes are TRBV12-3 or TRBV12-4 and TRBJ1-4; D perhaps matches TRBD1 (5 bases). Trimming removed 5 bases from V and 8 bases from J, with 9 bases in between. This CDR3 has 12 residues. CDR3 nucleotide sequence: TGTGCCAGCAGTCCGGGACGGGAAAAACTGTTTTTT. This translates into CASSPGREKLFF.

The chain has TRBV12-3 or TRBV12-4 and TRBJ2-2; no clear D gene. The CDR3 has 13 residues. V was cut by 5 bases and J by 5 bases, with 9 bases left in between. CDR3 coding DNA: TGTGCCAGCAGTAGGTACGGGACCGGGGAGCTGTTTTTT. Amino acid sequence: CASSRYGTGELFF.

A few counts support this clonotype. The chain recombines TRBV12-3 or TRBV12-4 with TRBJ1-4; D is unclear. The CDR3 loop spans 13 amino acids. Trimming shortened V by 5 bases and J by 8 bases, and 12 bases separated the two germline ends. The CDR3 DNA follows: TGTGCCAGCAGTGATCGGGATTGGGAAAAACTGTTTTTT. Translating gives CASSDRDWEKLFF.

In its sample, this clonotype was seen a few times. The chain combines TRBV7-2 with TRBJ1-2; TRBD1 is a possible D gene (5 bases). There are 13 residues in the CDR3. V was shortened by 6 bases and J by 3 bases, with 11 bases between the two germline ends. Germline CDR1 SGHTA, CDR2 FQGNSA. CDR3 region: CASSFDSHYGYTF. CDR3 DNA sequence: TGTGCCAGCAGTTTTGACAGCCACTATGGCTACACCTTC.

In nucleotides, the CDR3 is TGTGCCAGCAGCTTATTCGCCGACAATGAGCAGTTCTTC. Its protein is CASSLFADNEQFF. V and J are TRBV7-2 and TRBJ2-1, with no clear D. Trimming took 2 bases from V and 5 from J, leaving 7 bases between them. CDR1 SGHTA and CDR2 FQGNSA come from the germline V gene. There are 13 residues in the CDR3.

V gene TRBV7-2 combines with J gene TRBJ2-1, with a tentative D call TRBD2 (5 bases). The CDR3 runs 14 residues. V lost 2 bases and J 2 bases, leaving 7 bases between the germline ends. CDR1 SGHTA and CDR2 FQGNSA come from the germline V gene. The DNA for the CDR3 is TGTGCCAGCAGCTTAACTAGACCCTACAATGAGCAGTTCTTC. Residues: CASSLTRPYNEQFF.

This clonotype was seen a single time. The chain recombines TRBV20-1 with TRBJ2-5, with a tentative D call TRBD2 (5 bases). The V gene's germline CDR1 is DFQATT and CDR2 SNEGSKA (reference sequence). Trimming removed 3 bases from V and 4 bases from J, with 9 bases in between. There are 12 residues in the CDR3. The CDR3 sequence is CSARQAGETQYF. As DNA, the CDR3 is TGCAGTGCTAGGCAGGCGGGAGAGACCCAGTACTTC.